The 16 T cell receptor beta chains presented below share a single source sample, sequenced in a study of blood T cells in healthy people across ages. It was with a sample-barcoded 5' primer and a J-beta primer mix that a second PCR of about 6 to 12 cycles was run. TCRdb independently ran MiXCR on the 5' RACE reads; one entry per CDR3 protein. Among roughly 1.5 million distinct CDR3 sequences, approximately 43% were seen once, and the ten largest hold around 4%. Sequenced material: blood. Receptors were obtained from a woman aged 18-29 years in good health.

V gene TRBV12-3 or TRBV12-4 combines with J gene TRBJ2-3; a possible D gene is TRBD2 (6 bases). The CDR3 loop spans 14 amino acids. V was clipped by 2 bases and J by 3 bases, with 9 bases between them. CDR3 sequence (DNA): TGTGCCAGCAGTTTACGGAGGGAGACAGATACGCAGTATTTT. Translated: CASSLRRETDTQYF.

This rearrangement joins TRBV7-9 to TRBJ1-1; tentatively, D is TRBD1 (5 bases). The V end was cut by 3 bases, the J end by 2 bases, with 13 bases between. The CDR3 length is 15 residues. The germline gives CDR1 SEHNR, CDR2 FQNEAQ (reference sequence). For the CDR3, the DNA is TGTGCCAGCAGCTTGGGGGAAGGGGTTAACACTGAAGCTTTCTTT. Its protein is CASSLGEGVNTEAFF. The full variable domain, with the rest looked up from reference TRBV7-9 and TRBJ1-1, is DTGVSQNPRHKITKRGQNVTFRCDPISEHNRLYWYRQTLGQGPEFLTYFQNEAQLEKSRLLSDRFSAERPKGSFSTLEIQRTEQGDSAMYLCASSLGEGVNTEAFFGQGTRLTVV.

The chain has TRBV7-2 and TRBJ2-5, with TRBD1 matching 8 bases. The DNA end lines up better with TRBJ2-7; the J call may be wrong. The CDR3 has 15 residues. CDR1 is SGHTA, CDR2 FQGNSA, per germline. CDR3 in amino acids: CASSLYGTGACEQYF. In DNA, the CDR3 is TGTGCCAGCAGCTTATACGGGACAGGCGCCTGCGAGCAGTACTTC.

The genes are TRBV25-1 and TRBJ2-6; perhaps D is TRBD1 or TRBD2 (5 bases each). With 1 base removed from V and 0 bases from J, the gap between germline ends came to 16 bases. The CDR3 totals 19 residues. Germline assignment: CDR1 MGHDK and CDR2 SYGVNS. The CDR3 is CASSEWQGRGDSGANVLTF. The CDR3 DNA is TGTGCCAGCAGTGAATGGCAGGGACGGGGAGACTCTGGGGCCAACGTCCTGACTTTC.

This chain uses TRBV9 with TRBJ2-7; perhaps D is TRBD1 or TRBD2 (5 bases each). The ends were cut back, 3 bases at V and 5 bases at J, with 12 bases in the middle. The CDR3 loop spans 13 amino acids. The germline CDR1 and CDR2 sequences are SGDLS and YYNGEE. CDR3 DNA sequence: TGTGCCAGCAGCGGAGAGGGACGTGACGAGCAGTACTTC. Protein product: CASSGEGRDEQYF.

The chain combines TRBV9 with TRBJ2-7; a weak D match, TRBD1 (5 bases). V lost 0 bases, J lost 1 base, and 11 bases lay in between. CDR1 and CDR2 from the germline V gene are SGDLS and YYNGEE. The CDR3 is made up of 15 amino acids. CDR3 coding DNA: TGTGCCAGCAGCGTAGCTCCCCAGGGTTCCTACGAGCAGTACTTC. Encoded protein: CASSVAPQGSYEQYF.

This chain uses TRBV5-6 with TRBJ2-3; the D gene is possibly TRBD2 (6 bases). V lost 4 bases to trimming and J lost 7 bases, with 16 bases between them. The CDR3 covers 14 residues. Germline values: CDR1 SGHDT, CDR2 YYEEEE. The CDR3 nucleotides read TGTGCCAGCAGCGTGCGGGGAATGGGGTATACGCAGTATTTT. This gives the protein CASSVRGMGYTQYF.

This clonotype was seen a handful of times. The chain carries TRBV5-5 and TRBJ1-1; D gene unclear. The CDR3 runs 15 residues. Germline CDR1 reads SGHKS; CDR2 reads YYEKEE (reference sequence). Trimming stripped 0 bases from V and 5 bases from J, with 14 bases between. CDR3 region: CASSLELRRVTEAFF. CDR3 sequence (DNA): TGTGCCAGCAGCTTGGAGCTCCGCAGAGTGACTGAAGCTTTCTTT.

The chain couples TRBV4-2 to TRBJ2-4, with a tentative D call TRBD2 (6 bases). The J call may be in error: the DNA end matches TRBJ2-7 better. The germline V gene encodes CDR1 LGHNA and CDR2 YNFKEQ. This CDR3 region has 14 residues. CDR3 sequence: CASSQETGRYEQYF. The DNA of the CDR3 is TGTGCCAGCAGCCAAGAAACGGGGAGGTACGAGCAGTACTTC.

The chain is built from TRBV29-1 and TRBJ1-1; 8 bases align to TRBD1. This CDR3 comprises 13 residues. The V segment lost 7 bases and the J segment 5 bases; nucleotides outside the gene matches: 9. CDR1 is SQVTM and CDR2 is ANQGSEA in the germline V gene. The CDR3 loop is CSGTNRGLTEAFF. CDR3 coding DNA: TGCAGCGGGACTAACAGGGGGTTGACTGAAGCTTTCTTT.

This chain connects TRBV4-1 to TRBJ1-2, with D uncertain. V lost 3 bases and J 3 bases, leaving 14 bases between the germline ends. The CDR3 consists of 15 residues. Germline V gives CDR1 MGHRA, CDR2 YSYEKL. The CDR3 protein is CASSHPGRADYGYTF. As DNA, the CDR3 is TGCGCCAGCAGCCATCCCGGAAGGGCCGACTATGGCTACACCTTC.

In this sample, this clonotype turned up many times. The V call is TRBV12-3 or TRBV12-4, the J call TRBJ1-1, with TRBD1 as a possible D gene (5 bases). V was shortened by 6 bases and J by 3 bases, with 14 bases between the two germline ends. The length of the CDR3 is 14 residues. CDR3 DNA sequence: TGTGCCAGCAGCCTCTTCGGGGGTGACACTGAAGCTTTCTTT. Protein sequence: CASSLFGGDTEAFF.

V is TRBV28 and J is TRBJ1-1, with D perhaps matching TRBD1 (5 bases). CDR3 length: 12 amino acids. V lost 2 bases, J lost 7 bases, and 8 bases lay in between. Germline V CDR1 and CDR2: MDHEN, SYDVKM. For the CDR3, the DNA is TGTGCCAGCAGTTTAATAAGGGGTGAAGCTTTCTTT. It yields the protein CASSLIRGEAFF.

The rearrangement uses TRBV12-3 or TRBV12-4 and TRBJ1-6; a weak D match, TRBD1 (5 bases). CDR3 length: 13 amino acids. V was pared by 6 bases and J by 8 bases, with 11 bases between. The CDR3 sequence: CASSRGEYSPLHF. The DNA for the CDR3 is TGTGCCAGCAGCCGGGGGGAGTATTCACCCCTCCACTTT.

The V gene is TRBV12-3 or TRBV12-4, the J gene TRBJ2-4, with 10 nucleotides matching TRBD2. The end of the DNA aligns better with TRBJ2-7, so the J call may be wrong. The CDR3 is 16 residues long. CDR3 nucleotide sequence: TGTGCCAGCAGTTTAGTGACTAGCGGGTTCCTATACGAGCAGTACTTC. This gives the protein CASSLVTSGFLYEQYF.

For the CDR3, the DNA is TGTGCCAGCAGCAGGTTAGAAGACAGGGACACTGAAGCTTTCTTT. It translates to CASSRLEDRDTEAFF. V usage is TRBV21-1 and J usage is TRBJ1-1; TRBD1 is taken as the D call from the table, unchecked against the DNA. TRBV21-1 corresponds to a pseudogene. The CDR3 consists of 15 residues.